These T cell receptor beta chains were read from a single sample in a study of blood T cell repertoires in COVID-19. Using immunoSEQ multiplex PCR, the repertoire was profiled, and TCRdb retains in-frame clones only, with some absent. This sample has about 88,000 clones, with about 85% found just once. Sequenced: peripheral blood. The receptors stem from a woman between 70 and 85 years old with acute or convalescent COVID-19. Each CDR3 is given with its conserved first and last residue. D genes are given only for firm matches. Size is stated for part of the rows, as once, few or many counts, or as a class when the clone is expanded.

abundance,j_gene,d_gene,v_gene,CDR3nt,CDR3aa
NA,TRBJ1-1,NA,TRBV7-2,TGTGCCAGCAGCGGACAGCGGAACACTGAAGCTTTCTTT,CASSGQRNTEAFF
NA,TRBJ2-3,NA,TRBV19,TGTGCCAGTAGTATTCAGGTCTCAGATACGCAGTATTTT,CASSIQVSDTQYF
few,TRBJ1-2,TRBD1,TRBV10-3,TGTGCCATCAGTGACACCGCCGGGACAGACTATGGCTACACCTTC,CAISDTAGTDYGYTF
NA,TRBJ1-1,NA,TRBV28,TGTGCCAGCAGAAACAGGGTGAGCACTGAAGCTTTCTTT,CASRNRVSTEAFF
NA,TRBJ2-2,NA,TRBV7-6,TGTGCCAGCAGCTTAGGTACAGCGGACACCGGGGAGCTGTTTTTT,CASSLGTADTGELFF
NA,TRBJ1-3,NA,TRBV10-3,TGTGCCATCAGTCTAGGGGATCCCAGCTCTGGAAACACCATATATTTT,CAISLGDPSSGNTIYF
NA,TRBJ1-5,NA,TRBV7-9,TGTGCCAGCAGCCCCGGGGGGACGAGCAATCAGCCCCAGCATTTT,CASSPGGTSNQPQHF
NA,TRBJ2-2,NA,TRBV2,TGTGCCAGCAGGGGAAGCGGAACCGGGGAGCTGTTTTTT,CASRGSGTGELFF
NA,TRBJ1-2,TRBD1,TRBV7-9,TGTGCCAGCAGCCCTGCCGGGACAGGGGGTCTTAACTATGGCTACACCTTC,CASSPAGTGGLNYGYTF
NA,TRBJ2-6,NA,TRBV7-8,TGTGCCAGCTACAGGGCCCAGGACCCTGGGGCCAACGTCCTGACTTTC,CASYRAQDPGANVLTF
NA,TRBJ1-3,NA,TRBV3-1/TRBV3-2,TGTGCCAGCAGCCAAGCTCTGGGAAACACCATATATTTT,CASSQALGNTIYF
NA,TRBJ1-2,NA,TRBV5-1,TGCGCCAGCTGGGGGGGCAGCCGGGCCGGAGGTATCTATGGCTACACCTTC,CASWGGSRAGGIYGYTF
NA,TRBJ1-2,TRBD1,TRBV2,TGTGCCAGCAGTGATCTAGGTAGACAGGGTCGCTATGGCTACACCTTC,CASSDLGRQGRYGYTF
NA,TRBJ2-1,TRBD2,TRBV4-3,TGCGCCAGCAGAAAAGCGGGAAACAATGAGCAGTTCTTC,CASRKAGNNEQFF
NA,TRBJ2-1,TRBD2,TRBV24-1,TGTGCCACCAGTGACCGGACTAGCGCGGGCCCCTACAATGAGCAGTTCTTC,CATSDRTSAGPYNEQFF
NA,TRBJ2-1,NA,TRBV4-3,TGCGCCAGCAGCCAAGATAGAGCGGCGTCCTACAATGAGCAGTTCTTC,CASSQDRAASYNEQFF
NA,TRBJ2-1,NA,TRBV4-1,TGCGCCAGCAGGGGCGGGGGCCCAAATGAGCAGTTCTTC,CASRGGGPNEQFF
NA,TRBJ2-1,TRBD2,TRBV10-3,TGTGCCATCAGTGATCCGCGGGAGCCCTACAATGAGCAGTTCTTC,CAISDPREPYNEQFF
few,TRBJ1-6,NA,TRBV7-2,TGTGCCAGCAGCCCAAGCCAGGGCGGGGTTGGATCACCCCTCCACTTT,CASSPSQGGVGSPLHF
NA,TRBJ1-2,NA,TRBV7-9,TGTGCCAGCAGCGTAGACAGGAACCACCCCTCGGATGGCTACACCTTC,CASSVDRNHPSDGYTF
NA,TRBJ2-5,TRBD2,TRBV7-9,TGTGCCAGCAGTCGGACATCCCTTGCGGGAGAAGGGGAGACCCAGTACTTC,CASSRTSLAGEGETQYF
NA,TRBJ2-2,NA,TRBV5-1,TGCGCCAGCAGGATGCAGGGCTCGACCGGGGAGCTGTTTTTT,CASRMQGSTGELFF
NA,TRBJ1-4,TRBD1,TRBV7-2,TGTGCCAGCAGCTCCGGGACAGGGCGGGAAAAACTGTTTTTT,CASSSGTGREKLFF
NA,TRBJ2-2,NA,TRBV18,TGTGCCAGCTCACCACCCGGGACTCACCGCGGGGAGCTGTTTTTT,CASSPPGTHRGELFF
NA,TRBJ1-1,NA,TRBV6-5,TGTGCCAGCAGTTACGGTGCGGGGGCAGGGACTGAAGCTTTCTTT,CASSYGAGAGTEAFF
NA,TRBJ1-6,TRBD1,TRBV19,TGTGCCAGTAGTATAGAAGTCCCGGGACAGGGTCGGCGGTCACCCCTCCACTTT,CASSIEVPGQGRRSPLHF
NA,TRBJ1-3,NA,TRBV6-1,TGTGCCAGCAGTGAAGGCAGGGGCTCTGGAAACACCATATATTTT,CASSEGRGSGNTIYF
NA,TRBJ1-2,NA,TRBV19,TGTGCCAGTAGTATTGCGGGTCGTGGAAGTGGAGGCTGGGGTTACACCTTC,CASSIAGRGSGGWGYTF
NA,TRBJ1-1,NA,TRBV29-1,TGCAGCGGGCAGGGGTCTTACACTGAAGCTTTCTTT,CSGQGSYTEAFF
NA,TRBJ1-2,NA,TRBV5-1,TGCGCCAGCAGCTTGGCAGACTATGGCTACACCTTC,CASSLADYGYTF
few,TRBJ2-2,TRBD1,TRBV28,TGTGCCAGCAGTTTCATAGGACAGGGGATAACGAACACCGGGGAGCTGTTTTTT,CASSFIGQGITNTGELFF
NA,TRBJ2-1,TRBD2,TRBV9,TGTGCCAGCAGTCTTAGCGGGGGGTACAATGAGCAGTTCTTC,CASSLSGGYNEQFF
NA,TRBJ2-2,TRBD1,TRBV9,TGTGCCAGCAGCGCCCGGACAGGTAACACCGGGGAGCTGTTTTTT,CASSARTGNTGELFF
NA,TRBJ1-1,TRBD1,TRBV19,TGTGCCAGTAGTATTCGACAGGGAAGGGTGAGCACTGAAGCTTTCTTT,CASSIRQGRVSTEAFF
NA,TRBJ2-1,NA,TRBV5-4,TGTGCCAGCAGCTTGCCGGGACAAAGATCAAACAATGAGCAGTTCTTC,CASSLPGQRSNNEQFF
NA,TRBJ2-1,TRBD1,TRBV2,TGTGCCAGCATCTCGGACAGGGGATTTTCCAATGAGCAGTTCTTC,CASISDRGFSNEQFF
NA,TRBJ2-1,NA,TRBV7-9,TGTGCCAGCAGCTTAGCTAGCGGAAACTCTGCCAGCTCCTACAATGAGCAGTTCTTC,CASSLASGNSASSYNEQFF
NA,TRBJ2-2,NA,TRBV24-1,TGTGCCACCAGAAAACAAGGAGACACCGGGGAGCTGTTTTTT,CATRKQGDTGELFF
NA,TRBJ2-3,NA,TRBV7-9,TGTGCCAGCAGCGGCCGGGTTTCGAGCACAGATACGCAGTATTTT,CASSGRVSSTDTQYF
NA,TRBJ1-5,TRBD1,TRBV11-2,TGTGCCAGCAGCTCAGGACAGGGAAGAGGCAGTCAGCCCCAGCATTTT,CASSSGQGRGSQPQHF
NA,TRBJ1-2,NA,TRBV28,TGTGCCCACCAGGCACTTAACTATGGCTACACCTTC,CAHQALNYGYTF
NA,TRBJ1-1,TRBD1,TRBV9,TGTGCCAGCAGCGTCCAGGACAGGCGGGGAGGCACTGAAGCTTTCTTT,CASSVQDRRGGTEAFF
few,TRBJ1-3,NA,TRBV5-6,TGTGCCAGCAGCTTGGCGGCGGTATCTGGAAACACCATATATTTT,CASSLAAVSGNTIYF
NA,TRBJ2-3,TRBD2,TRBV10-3,TGTGCCACCCGACTAGCGGAGGGCACAGATACGCAGTATTTT,CATRLAEGTDTQYF
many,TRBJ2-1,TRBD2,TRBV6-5,TGTGCCAGCAGTTTAGCGGGAGGCCCCTACAATGAGCAGTTCTTC,CASSLAGGPYNEQFF
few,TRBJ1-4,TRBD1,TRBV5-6,TGTGCCAGCAGCTTGGACTCCGGGACAGGGAGCGAAAAACTGTTTTTT,CASSLDSGTGSEKLFF
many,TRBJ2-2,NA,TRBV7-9,TGTGCCAGCAGCTTAGGCGCAGGTCACCAAAAGGAGCTGTTTTTT,CASSLGAGHQKELFF
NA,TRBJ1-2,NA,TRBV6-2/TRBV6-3,TGTGCCAGCAGTTCCACAGTAAACTATGGCTACACCTTC,CASSSTVNYGYTF
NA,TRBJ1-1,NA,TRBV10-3,TGTGCCATCAGTGAGTCGGGCGTTGAAGCTTTCTTT,CAISESGVEAFF